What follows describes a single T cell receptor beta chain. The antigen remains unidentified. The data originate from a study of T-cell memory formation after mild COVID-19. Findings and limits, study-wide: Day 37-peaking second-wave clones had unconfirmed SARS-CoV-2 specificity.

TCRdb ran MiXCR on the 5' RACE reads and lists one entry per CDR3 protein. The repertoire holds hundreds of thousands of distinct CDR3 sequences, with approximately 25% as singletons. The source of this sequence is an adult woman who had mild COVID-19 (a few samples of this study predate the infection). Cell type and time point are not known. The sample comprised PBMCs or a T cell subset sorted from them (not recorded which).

CDR3 sequence (DNA): TGTGCCAGTACCACGTTGGAGGGGGTCACCGGGGAGCTGTTTTTT. Translating it yields CASTTLEGVTGELFF. The chain joins TRBV19 to TRBJ2-2, with D perhaps being TRBD1 or TRBD2 (6 bases each). Trimming cost V 7 bases and J 4 bases, with 16 bases left between them. CDR1 and CDR2 (germline): LNHDA, SQIVND (reference sequence). The CDR3 extends over 15 amino acids.